The 2 T cell receptor beta chains reported below all come from one sample, sequenced in a study of OX40 agonist ivuxolimab in advanced cancers. Repertoires were generated with immunoSEQ multiplex PCR, while TCRdb's copy carries only in-frame clones and drops some. Here the sample spans fewer than 90,000 clones, approximately 86% being singletons. Sequencing was performed on CD4+ or CD8+ T cells sorted from blood, taken in a trial of the OX40 agonist ivuxolimab. These receptors were collected from an adult with an advanced solid tumor such as melanoma, head and neck, liver or kidney cancer.

The genes are TRBV6-5 and TRBJ2-3; D is possibly TRBD1 (5 bases). The CDR3 sequence is 14 residues long. Trimming shortened V by 2 bases and J by 4 bases, and 10 bases separated the two germline ends. Germline CDR1 MNHEY, CDR2 SVGAGI. The CDR3 protein is CASSYRGKSDTQYF. The CDR3 DNA reads as TGTGCCAGCAGTTACAGGGGTAAATCAGATACGCAGTATTTT.

This chain links TRBV9 with TRBJ2-1; unclear D gene. V was trimmed by 4 bases and J by 8 bases, leaving 10 bases between them. The CDR3 is 12 residues long. The germline V gene has CDR1 SGDLS and CDR2 YYNGEE. The CDR3 nucleotides are TGTGCCAGCAGCCCCTCGGGCGATGAGCAGTTCTTC. This translates into CASSPSGDEQFF.